One sample yielded the 28 T cell receptor beta chains listed below, sequenced in a study of T cell responses to AZD1222 COVID-19 vaccine. Produced via immunoSEQ multiplex PCR; TCRdb's table is partial and in-frame only. The repertoire holds approximately 150,000 clones, roughly 92% seen once, with around 1.3% in the top ten. Sequenced here: peripheral blood, sampled on day 0 of AZD1222 vaccination. The receptors come from an adult in good health.

The V call is TRBV18, the J call TRBJ2-2; D might be TRBD2 (6 bases). The V gene lost 4 bases and the J gene lost 2 bases, with 20 bases spanning the gap. This CDR3 comprises 18 residues. Per germline, CDR1 KGHSH and CDR2 LQKENI. The CDR3 protein is CASSLHGIAVGNTGELFF. The CDR3 DNA follows: TGTGCCAGCTCACTTCACGGGATAGCGGTAGGCAACACCGGGGAGCTGTTTTTT. Full variable domain (rest looked up from reference TRBV18 and TRBJ2-2): NAGVMQNPRHLVRRRGQEARLRCSPMKGHSHVYWYRQLPEEGLKFMVYLQKENIIDESGMPKERFSAEFPKEGPSILRIQQVVRGDSAAYFCASSLHGIAVGNTGELFFGEGSRLTVL.

The rearrangement joins TRBV4-1 to TRBJ2-4, with D perhaps matching TRBD1 or TRBD2 (5 bases each). The V gene lost 1 base and the J gene lost 7 bases, with 14 bases spanning the gap. CDR3 size: 15 residues. Germline V gene data show CDR1 as MGHRA and CDR2 as YSYEKL. In DNA, the CDR3 is TGCGCCAGCAGCCAAGTTTCTAGGGGAGAGAACATTCAGTACTTC. This encodes CASSQVSRGENIQYF.

The J gene is TRBJ2-1, the V gene TRBV4-1; 7 bases match TRBD2. The CDR3 is made up of 17 amino acids. Germline CDR1 is MGHRA and CDR2 is YSYEKL. Unmatched junction bases numbered 9, after V lost 0 bases and J lost 4 bases. The CDR3: CASSQDRGVGLYNEQFF. CDR3 DNA sequence: TGCGCCAGCAGCCAAGACCGGGGGGTTGGGCTTTACAATGAGCAGTTCTTC.

V is TRBV7-9 and J is TRBJ2-2; D is perhaps TRBD2 (5 bases). Deletions cut 1 base from V and 2 bases from J, with 8 bases between. CDR1 and CDR2 (germline): SEHNR, FQNEAQ (reference sequence). This CDR3 region has 15 residues. Here the CDR3 DNA reads TGTGCCAGCAGCTTAGGGACTCTTAACACCGGGGAGCTGTTTTTT. This encodes CASSLGTLNTGELFF.

The V call is TRBV3-1 (or the pseudogene TRBV3-2), the J call TRBJ2-2; D is ambiguous. The V end was cut by 1 base, the J end by 0 bases, with 12 bases between. This CDR3 comprises 17 residues. Germline V gene sequence: CDR1 LGHDT, CDR2 YNNKEL (reference sequence). CDR3 sequence (DNA): TGTGCCAGCAGCCAAGGCTTCGGCCCCTCGAACACCGGGGAGCTGTTTTTT. Translation gives CASSQGFGPSNTGELFF.

V usage is TRBV21-1 and J usage is TRBJ1-5; TRBD1 reflects the table's D call only, with no check against the DNA. TRBV21-1 is an annotated pseudogene. The length of the CDR3 is 13 residues. The CDR3 loop is CASSKALFGPQHF. CDR3 coding DNA: TGTGCCAGCAGCAAAGCGCTTTTTGGCCCCCAGCATTTT.

The rearrangement links TRBV19 to TRBJ1-6, with no clear D. The germline gives CDR1 LNHDA, CDR2 SQIVND (reference sequence). Trimming cost V 1 base and J 6 bases, with 16 bases left between them. The CDR3 has 17 amino acids. The CDR3 reads CASSIGTGNAPNSPLHF. CDR3 sequence (DNA): TGTGCCAGTAGTATAGGGACCGGGAATGCTCCTAATTCACCCCTCCACTTT.

This sequence joins TRBV30 and TRBJ2-7; the D gene could be TRBD1 or TRBD2 (5 bases each). Trimming stripped 1 base from V and 4 bases from J, with 11 bases between. The CDR3 is 13 amino acids. Germline-derived CDR1 and CDR2 are GTSNPN and SVGIG (reference sequence). The CDR3 sequence is CAWSGGVGYEQYF. In DNA form, the CDR3 reads TGTGCCTGGAGTGGAGGGGTCGGGTACGAGCAGTACTTC.

V gene TRBV28 combines with J gene TRBJ2-1; 8 bases fit TRBD2. The CDR3 has 16 residues. CDR1 MDHEN and CDR2 SYDVKM come from the germline V gene. The trim removed 0 bases at V and 1 base at J, leaving 2 bases unmatched. CDR3 DNA: TGTGCCAGCAGTTTATGGCCTAGCGGGTCCTACAATGAGCAGTTCTTC. Protein: CASSLWPSGSYNEQFF.

The CDR3: CASSLAPNRANSPLHF. The CDR3 region has the DNA TGTGCCAGCAGCTTGGCCCCAAACAGGGCTAATTCACCCCTCCACTTT. This chain joins TRBV5-4 and TRBJ1-6, with a weak D call TRBD1 (6 bases). The CDR3 is made up of 16 amino acids. Germline values: CDR1 SGHNT, CDR2 YYREEE (reference sequence). With 0 bases removed from V and 6 bases from J, the gap between germline ends came to 13 bases.

This chain links TRBV12-3 or TRBV12-4 with TRBJ2-1, with no clear D. V lost 5 bases and J lost 9, with 14 bases in between. This CDR3 has 13 residues. The CDR3 DNA reads as TGTGCCAGCAGTCGGAGCCTAGTCACTGAGCAGTTCTTC. Translating it yields CASSRSLVTEQFF.

This clone was counted between two and nine times. V is TRBV6-5 and J is TRBJ2-7; D is possibly TRBD1 or TRBD2 (5 bases each). Germline CDR1 is MNHEY and CDR2 is SVGAGI. The V gene lost 8 bases and the J gene lost 2 bases, with 16 bases spanning the gap. This CDR3 is 14 amino acids long. The CDR3 loop reads CASGITGRTYEQYF. The DNA for the CDR3 is TGTGCCAGCGGGATTACGGGACGGACCTACGAGCAGTACTTC.

This clone was seen a single time. Other nucleotide sequences in the sample specify the same CDR3. The J gene is TRBJ2-6, the V gene TRBV6-5; D perhaps matches TRBD2 (5 bases). The V end was cut by 7 bases, the J end by 4 bases, with 8 bases between. Germline CDR1 MNHEY, CDR2 SVGAGI. The length of the CDR3 is 13 residues. The CDR3 protein is CASKGSGANVLTF. In DNA, the CDR3 is TGTGCCAGCAAAGGGAGCGGGGCCAACGTCCTGACTTTC.

The rearrangement links TRBV9 to TRBJ2-1; the D is unclear. V was cut by 0 bases and J by 8 bases, with 9 bases left in between. CDR3 length equals 13 residues. Germline V gene lookup returns CDR1 SGDLS and CDR2 YYNGEE. The CDR3 DNA follows: TGTGCCAGCAGCGTAGCTGAGAGAGATGAGCAGTTCTTC. Translating gives CASSVAERDEQFF.

The chain couples TRBV5-5 to TRBJ2-7; D might be TRBD1 or TRBD2, each matching 5 bases. The germline V and J ends were trimmed by 3 bases and 1 base, with 11 bases remaining between them. This CDR3 comprises 14 residues. The V gene's germline CDR1 is SGHKS and CDR2 YYEKEE (reference sequence). The CDR3 DNA is TGTGCCAGCAGCTGGGGGACGGTATCCTACGAGCAGTACTTC. It encodes CASSWGTVSYEQYF.

V gene TRBV5-1 combines with J gene TRBJ2-2; 10 bases match TRBD2. The V gene's germline CDR1 is SGHRS and CDR2 YFSETQ. This CDR3 has 16 residues. V trimming: 2 bases; J trimming: 4 bases; junction bases outside the gene matches: 5. In nucleotides, the CDR3 is TGCGCCAGCAGCTTACGGTTAGCGGGAGGCACCGGGGAGCTGTTTTTT. This gives the protein CASSLRLAGGTGELFF.

This chain uses TRBV12-3 or TRBV12-4 with TRBJ1-1; 7 nucleotides match TRBD1. CDR3 size: 13 residues. The V segment lost 6 bases and the J segment 2 bases; nucleotides outside the gene matches: 3. CDR3 residues: CASSWTGNTEAFF. DNA for the CDR3: TGTGCCAGCAGCTGGACAGGAAACACTGAAGCTTTCTTT.

The rearrangement joins TRBV24-1 to TRBJ1-2; no clear D. The CDR3 sequence is 12 residues long. Germline V CDR1 and CDR2: KGHDR, SFDVKD. With 3 bases removed from V and 8 bases from J, the gap between germline ends came to 9 bases. The CDR3: CATSDPPQGYTF. CDR3 in DNA: TGTGCCACCAGTGATCCCCCGCAGGGCTACACCTTC.

This rearrangement joins TRBV28 to TRBJ2-4, with D unresolved. CDR1 and CDR2 from the germline V gene are MDHEN and SYDVKM. With 3 bases removed from V and 0 bases from J, the gap between germline ends came to 15 bases. The CDR3 extends over 17 amino acids. DNA for the CDR3: TGTGCCAGCAGTTTCCCGACGGCCCCTGGAGCCAAAAACATTCAGTACTTC. Encoded protein: CASSFPTAPGAKNIQYF.

The gene calls are TRBV4-1 and TRBJ2-7, with unresolved D. The CDR3 runs to 16 residues. Trimming removed 2 bases from V and 2 bases from J, with 16 bases in between. Germline lookup yields CDR1 MGHRA and CDR2 YSYEKL. DNA for the CDR3: TGCGCCAGCAGCCAAAAACAGAAAACTCCTACCTACGAGCAGTACTTC. It is translated as CASSQKQKTPTYEQYF.

This chain uses TRBV28 with TRBJ1-2; 10 positions match TRBD1. J was trimmed by 4 bases and V by 5 bases; bases with no gene match: 10. The CDR3 sequence is 16 residues long. Germline V gives CDR1 MDHEN, CDR2 SYDVKM. CDR3 sequence reads: CASSPGQGVRGYGYTF. In nucleotides, the CDR3 is TGTGCCAGCAGTCCCGGACAGGGGGTAAGGGGCTATGGCTACACCTTC.

Notes on this clone: Because the CDR3's place on the DNA is in doubt, the DNA is left out and the CDR3 is given as listed by TCRdb. This rearrangement joins TRBV21-1 to TRBJ2-6. TRBV21-1 is a listed pseudogene. The CDR3 spans 16 residues, counting both ends. The CDR3 region is CASSKKVGSGANVLTF.

V and J are TRBV5-4 and TRBJ2-7; no definite D call. The V gene's germline CDR1 is SGHNT and CDR2 YYREEE (reference sequence). The V end was cut by 4 bases, the J end by 5 bases, with 25 bases between. The CDR3 runs 17 residues. The CDR3 nucleotides read TGTGCCAGCAGCCGAAACCCCTACTGGGAATCGGTTCACGAGCAGTACTTC. This sequence encodes CASSRNPYWESVHEQYF.

This chain links TRBV7-9 with TRBJ2-1; a weak D match, TRBD1 (5 bases). V was clipped by 5 bases and J by 5 bases, with 10 bases between them. The CDR3 contains 13 residues. CDR1 and CDR2 (germline): SEHNR, FQNEAQ (reference sequence). For the CDR3, the DNA is TGTGCCAGCAGCACGACAGTACACAATGAGCAGTTCTTC. Residues: CASSTTVHNEQFF.

CDR3 nucleotide sequence: TGTGCCACCAGTGAATCCGGGACACTTAATTCACCCCTCCACTTT. Its translation: CATSESGTLNSPLHF. The chain uses TRBV24-1 and TRBJ1-6; a possible D gene is TRBD1 (6 bases). CDR1 KGHDR and CDR2 SFDVKD come from the germline V gene. The CDR3 covers 15 residues. The V and J ends lost 4 bases and 6 bases respectively, with 12 bases between them.

This chain connects TRBV11-3 to TRBJ1-2; possibly TRBD1 for D (6 bases). Looked up from germline, CDR1 is SGHNT and CDR2 is YENEEA. This CDR3 is built from 17 residues. The germline V and J ends were trimmed by 5 bases and 4 bases, with 23 bases remaining between them. The CDR3 sequence: CASSPGGGGAGPYGYTF. In DNA, the CDR3 is TGTGCCAGCAGCCCCGGAGGGGGGGGCGCGGGTCCCTATGGCTACACCTTC.

The V call is TRBV7-2, the J call TRBJ2-7, with TRBD1 matching 7 bases. The CDR3 covers 13 residues. CDR1 and CDR2 from the germline V gene are SGHTA and FQGNSA. V lost 4 bases, J lost 2 bases, and 2 bases stayed unmatched. The CDR3 sequence: CASSWDRAYEQYF. For the CDR3, the DNA is TGTGCCAGCAGCTGGGACAGAGCCTACGAGCAGTACTTC.

This clone turned up a few times. The chain is built from TRBV5-1 and TRBJ1-1; D remains ambiguous. Germline CDR1 and CDR2: SGHRS and YFSETQ. The length of the CDR3 is 14 residues. V lost 7 bases and J 0 bases, leaving 13 bases between the germline ends. CDR3 sequence reads: CASRQTALNTEAFF. CDR3 bases: TGCGCCAGCCGCCAAACAGCGCTGAACACTGAAGCTTTCTTT.